This TCR beta chain derives from a study of cytomegalovirus exposure and HLA in healthy donors. Researchers ran the PCR with 60 Vbeta and 13 Jbeta primers. Profiled with immunoSEQ multiplex PCR; TCRdb holds only in-frame clones, not every one. Here the sample spans roughly 140,000 clones, 75% to 80% being singletons. Study-wide results and caveats: In all likelihood, a cluster of highly shared sequence variants was a sequencing artifact. TRBV6-2, TRBV6-3 and other indistinguishable V segments were excluded.

This CDR3 is 13 amino acids long. CDR1 is GTSNPN and CDR2 is SVGIG in the germline V gene (reference sequence). Trimming took off 1 base at V and 2 bases at J, with 8 bases between the two ends. Turning to this clone: Its cognate antigen is unknown.

This sequence originates from a male donor in good health and CMV-seronegative. This rearrangement joins TRBV30 to TRBJ1-1; perhaps TRBD1 as D (5 bases). Sequenced material: PBMCs. The DNA for the CDR3 is TGTGCCTGGAGTGATGACAGAAACACTGAAGCTTTCTTT. It encodes CAWSDDRNTEAFF.